Listed below are T cell receptor beta chains from one sample, sequenced in a study of spatial heterogeneity in lung cancer. TCRdb reprocessed the 5' RACE reads via MiXCR and lists one record per CDR3 protein. The sample lists some 96,000 distinct CDR3 sequences; 4.4% were seen once. The material sequenced was lung tumor tissue, taken at surgery. The receptor source for this set is a male donor with early-stage non-small cell lung cancer. Both conserved end residues are part of each CDR3. D genes are given only for firm matches. Size tells how often a clone was seen (once, few, many) or the class of an expanded clone, and some rows leave it out.

clone size	CDR3 length	D gene	V gene	J gene	CDR3 protein	CDR3 DNA
many	16	TRBD2	TRBV19	TRBJ2-5	CASSIVAGGFQETQYF	TGTGCCAGTAGTATTGTAGCGGGAGGGTTCCAAGAGACCCAGTACTTC
few	14	.	TRBV5-1	TRBJ2-3	CASSLQTFTDTQYF	TGCGCCAGCAGCTTGCAGACGTTCACAGATACGCAGTATTTT
many	17	TRBD2	TRBV20-1	TRBJ2-7	CSARDLLTSGNSYEQYF	TGCAGTGCTAGAGACCTTCTGACTAGCGGGAACTCCTACGAGCAGTACTTC
.	12	.	TRBV12-3/TRBV12-4	TRBJ1-5	CASRRGDQPQHF	TGTGCCAGCAGAAGGGGCGATCAGCCCCAGCATTTT
.	16	.	TRBV14	TRBJ2-1	CASSRTGTHSYNEQFF	TGTGCCAGCAGCCGAACCGGGACTCACTCCTACAATGAGCAGTTCTTC
many	12	.	TRBV6-1	TRBJ2-7	CASSELGGQQYF	TGTGCCAGCAGTGAGCTGGGGGGGCAGCAGTACTTC
many	15	.	TRBV2	TRBJ2-3	CASSGHSSPTDTQYF	TGTGCCAGCAGCGGACACTCGTCCCCCACAGATACGCAGTATTTT
many	13	.	TRBV6-1	TRBJ2-1	CASSSGVYNEQFF	TGTGCCAGCAGTTCAGGGGTCTACAATGAGCAGTTCTTC
many	14	.	TRBV7-9	TRBJ2-5	CASRVPGLQETQYF	TGTGCCAGTCGAGTCCCGGGGCTCCAAGAGACCCAGTACTTC
many	15	.	TRBV12-3/TRBV12-4	TRBJ1-1	CASIPLGIGGTEAFF	TGTGCCAGCATCCCACTCGGCATAGGGGGCACTGAAGCTTTCTTT
many	15	TRBD1	TRBV7-9	TRBJ2-2	CASRPPTGRTGELFF	TGTGCCAGCAGGCCTCCGACAGGGAGAACCGGGGAGCTGTTTTTT
many	17	.	TRBV4-1	TRBJ1-4	CASSLDFSRGTNEKLFF	TGCGCCAGCAGCCTCGACTTTTCACGGGGGACTAATGAAAAACTGTTTTTT
.	14	TRBD2	TRBV6-6	TRBJ2-7	CASSIAGVSYEQYF	TGTGCCAGCAGCATAGCGGGAGTTTCTTACGAGCAGTACTTC
many	14	.	TRBV28	TRBJ2-7	CASSRGQGNYEQYF	TGTGCCAGCAGCCGAGGCCAGGGGAATTACGAGCAGTACTTC
few	10	.	TRBV29-1	TRBJ2-3	CSVGGLVQYF	TGCAGCGTTGGAGGACTCGTGCAGTATTTT
many	16	TRBD2	TRBV6-1	TRBJ2-3	CASSVGTSVSTDTQYF	TGTGCCAGCAGTGTAGGGACTAGCGTAAGCACAGATACGCAGTATTTT
many	16	.	TRBV21-1	TRBJ2-7	CASSKLGRGQVYEQYF	TGTGCCAGCAGCAAACTGGGCAGGGGGCAGGTCTACGAGCAGTACTTC
many	14	.	TRBV28	TRBJ1-1	CASSPNGGGTEAFF	TGTGCCAGCAGTCCGAACGGAGGGGGAACTGAAGCTTTCTTT
many	13	TRBD1	TRBV20-1	TRBJ1-2	CSASGDRSNGYTF	TGCAGTGCTAGTGGGGACAGGAGTAATGGCTACACCTTC
many	14	.	TRBV28	TRBJ2-3	CASSFLPHVDTQYF	TGTGCCAGCAGTTTTCTTCCTCACGTAGATACGCAGTATTTT
.	15	TRBD2	TRBV2	TRBJ2-7	CAGRLGFSGTYEQYF	TGTGCCGGACGACTAGGATTCAGCGGGACCTACGAGCAGTACTTC
few	13	.	TRBV28	TRBJ1-3	CASSFLVGNTIYF	TGTGCCAGCAGTTTCTTGGTGGGAAACACCATATATTTT
.	13	.	TRBV27	TRBJ2-3	CASSFQGADTQYF	TGTGCCAGCAGTTTTCAAGGGGCAGATACGCAGTATTTT
many	15	.	TRBV12-3/TRBV12-4	TRBJ2-4	CASTSLGLSRNIQYF	TGTGCCAGCACCTCCCTAGGTTTATCGAGGAACATTCAGTACTTC
many	15	TRBD1	TRBV12-3/TRBV12-4	TRBJ2-7	CASSLPGQGPYEQYF	TGTGCCAGCAGCCTCCCGGGACAGGGACCCTACGAGCAGTACTTC
.	14	TRBD2	TRBV11-2	TRBJ2-1	CASSPGTSGRAPFF	TGTGCCAGCAGCCCGGGGACTAGCGGGAGGGCCCCGTTCTTC
many	15	.	TRBV4-1	TRBJ2-7	CASSQDRSKSYEQYF	TGCGCCAGCAGCCAAGACAGGTCGAAATCCTACGAGCAGTACTTC
many	15	TRBD2	TRBV14	TRBJ2-1	CASSPQASGNNEQFF	TGTGCCAGCAGCCCCCAAGCTAGCGGGAACAATGAGCAGTTCTTC
many	16	.	TRBV11-2	TRBJ2-1	CASSPPRGTGGNEQFF	TGTGCCAGCAGCCCACCCCGAGGCACTGGAGGCAATGAGCAGTTCTTC
few	12	TRBD2	TRBV20-1	TRBJ2-1	CSARKTSGKQFF	TGCAGTGCTAGGAAGACTAGCGGCAAGCAGTTCTTC
many	14	.	TRBV28	TRBJ2-2	CASRRPGFTGELFF	TGTGCCAGCAGGCGACCGGGGTTCACCGGGGAGCTGTTTTTT
many	14	TRBD2	TRBV28	TRBJ2-3	CASSWGLAGDTQYF	TGTGCCAGCAGTTGGGGACTAGCGGGAGATACGCAGTATTTT
many	14	.	TRBV7-6	TRBJ2-1	CASSPLAGAYEQFF	TGTGCCAGCAGCCCCTTGGCAGGCGCTTACGAGCAGTTCTTC
.	15	TRBD2	TRBV12-3/TRBV12-4	TRBJ2-5	CASSFLAGGGETQYF	TGTGCCAGCAGTTTCTTGGCGGGAGGGGGAGAGACCCAGTACTTC
many	14	.	TRBV29-1	TRBJ2-3	CSVGPNPSTDTQYF	TGCAGCGTTGGACCTAACCCTAGCACAGATACGCAGTATTTT
many	21	TRBD2	TRBV15	TRBJ2-1	CATSRDGRGLAGGLFDNEQFF	TGTGCCACCAGCAGAGATGGGAGGGGTCTAGCGGGAGGCCTGTTCGACAATGAGCAGTTCTTC
many	13	.	TRBV20-1	TRBJ1-5	CSASRGLFQPQHF	TGCAGTGCTAGTCGGGGCCTATTTCAGCCCCAGCATTTT
many	14	.	TRBV28	TRBJ2-1	CASSFNRGDNEQFF	TGTGCCAGCAGTTTTAATAGAGGGGACAATGAGCAGTTCTTC
many	15	.	TRBV10-3	TRBJ1-1	CAISSTGKQNTEAFF	TGTGCCATCAGTTCTACCGGGAAGCAAAACACTGAAGCTTTCTTT
many	17	TRBD1	TRBV5-5	TRBJ1-4	CASRRTFQGAANEKLFF	TGTGCCAGCAGACGAACGTTTCAGGGGGCCGCTAATGAAAAACTGTTTTTT
many	13	.	TRBV2	TRBJ1-5	CATQAFESQPQHF	TGTGCCACCCAAGCCTTCGAGAGCCAGCCCCAGCATTTT
many	16	.	TRBV5-1	TRBJ2-7	CASSSSLGALSYEQYF	TGCGCCAGCAGCTCATCCTTGGGGGCATTGTCCTACGAGCAGTACTTC
many	16	TRBD2	TRBV28	TRBJ2-3	CASSLTSGRATDTQYF	TGTGCCAGCAGTTTGACTAGCGGGAGAGCAACAGATACGCAGTATTTT
many	15	.	TRBV30	TRBJ2-7	CAWSDPGHLSYEQYF	TGTGCCTGGAGTGACCCGGGACACCTCTCCTACGAGCAGTACTTC
many	12	.	TRBV28	TRBJ2-7	CASRNTRDEQYF	TGTGCCAGCAGGAACACGAGGGACGAGCAGTACTTC
many	14	.	TRBV28	TRBJ1-5	CATRGSPWGQPQHF	TGTGCCACCCGGGGAAGCCCATGGGGTCAGCCCCAGCATTTT
few	14	TRBD2	TRBV6-1	TRBJ2-1	CASSALADYNEQFF	TGTGCCAGCTCAGCGCTAGCGGACTACAATGAGCAGTTCTTC
many	15	TRBD1	TRBV12-3/TRBV12-4	TRBJ1-6	CASSLLGTGDSPLHF	TGTGCCAGCAGTTTATTGGGGACAGGGGATTCACCCCTCCACTTT
many	17	TRBD1	TRBV9	TRBJ1-5	CASSVVEGRGLNQPQHF	TGTGCCAGCAGCGTAGTGGAAGGTAGGGGGCTCAATCAGCCCCAGCATTTT
few	11	.	TRBV6-1	TRBJ1-1	CDSILTSRAFF	TGTGACAGCATTTTAACATCCCGAGCTTTCTTT
many	15	.	TRBV3-1	TRBJ2-3	CASSQDPLRAHTQYF	TGTGCCAGCAGCCAAGACCCCCTACGGGCGCATACGCAGTATTTT
many	13	.	TRBV3-1	TRBJ1-2	CASSQRAVSGYTF	TGTGCCAGCAGCCAACGGGCAGTCTCGGGCTACACCTTC
many	13	.	TRBV28	TRBJ2-5	CASSRTLKETQYF	TGTGCCAGCAGCCGGACGCTCAAAGAGACCCAGTACTTC
many	13	TRBD2	TRBV14	TRBJ2-1	CASSQDRSGTRRF	TGTGCCAGCAGCCAAGATCGATCAGGGACTAGAAGGTTC
.	13	TRBD1	TRBV4-2	TRBJ2-7	CASSQRTGYEQYF	TGTGCCAGCAGCCAGAGGACAGGCTACGAGCAGTACTTC